This T cell receptor beta chain was obtained from a study of CD8+ T cells in alopecia areata. Separation by sorting yielded CD4+ and CD8+ T cells from PBMCs. In the case of this clone: Antigen: not known.

Trimming left V 2 bases short and J 4 bases short, with 8 bases between. Germline V gene data show CDR1 as SQVTM and CDR2 as ANQGSEA. The CDR3 extends over 12 amino acids. cDNA prepared by RNA extraction and subsequent reverse transcription served as the template for sequencing. Only in-frame clones appear in the TCRdb table, and some are missing; sequencing was by immunoSEQ multiplex PCR. The repertoire includes 150,000 to 200,000 clones, around 55% of them detected once, and over 4% sits in the top ten. Findings and limits, study-wide: Resident alphabeta T-cell populations of normal skin are likewise subject to sequencing in scalp samples. TCR sharing across patients was less clear than in mice, possibly HLA-related.

The origin of this receptor is a human donor in good health. J is TRBJ1-2 and V is TRBV29-1; unclear D gene. Material for sequencing was CD4+ T cells sorted from blood. CDR3 sequence (DNA): TGCAGCGTTGAAAGTCGTCGCTATGGCTACACCTTC. Translating gives CSVESRRYGYTF.